The clone carrying this T cell receptor beta chain has ten or more counts. These data belong to a study of Graves' ophthalmopathy and Graves' hyperthyroidism. Each donor who had ophthalmopathy showed moderate-to-severe activity, a CAS of ≥3, a NOSPECS of ≥4, and a duration under 3 months. CDR3 regions of TCR beta were amplified from RNA transcripts. Following a first-round RT-PCR that used HTBI primers, a second-round multiplex PCR was carried out. Each CDR3 protein is one row after TCRdb ran MiXCR on the multiplex PCR reads. This sample yields 340,000 or so distinct CDR3 sequences, of which roughly 15% are seen a single time; around an eighth belongs to the top ten. Trimming cost V 5 bases and J 4 bases, with 14 bases left between them. The CDR3 is made up of 14 amino acids. From germline, CDR1 is SGHTA and CDR2 FQGNSA.

Sample: peripheral blood. The TCR was taken from an adult man with Graves' ophthalmopathy. The chain couples TRBV7-2 to TRBJ1-1; D is perhaps TRBD1 (5 bases). The CDR3 sequence is CASSVTATTTEAFF. CDR3 in DNA: TGTGCCAGCAGCGTGACAGCGACTACCACTGAAGCTTTCTTT. The whole variable domain, remainder taken from reference TRBV7-2 and TRBJ1-1, is GAGVSQSPSNKVTEKGKDVELRCDPISGHTALYWYRQSLGQGLEFLIYFQGNSAPDKSGLPSDRFSAERTGGSVSTLTIQRTQQEDSAVYLCASSVTATTTEAFFGQGTRLTVV.